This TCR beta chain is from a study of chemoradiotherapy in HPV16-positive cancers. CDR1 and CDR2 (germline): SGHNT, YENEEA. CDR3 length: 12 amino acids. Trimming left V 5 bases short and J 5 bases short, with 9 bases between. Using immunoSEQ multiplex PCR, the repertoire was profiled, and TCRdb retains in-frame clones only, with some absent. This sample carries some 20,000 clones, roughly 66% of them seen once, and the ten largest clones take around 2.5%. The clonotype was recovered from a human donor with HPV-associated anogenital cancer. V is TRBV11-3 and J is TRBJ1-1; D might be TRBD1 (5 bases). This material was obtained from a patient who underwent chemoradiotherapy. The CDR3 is CASSGRGTEAFF. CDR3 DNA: TGTGCCAGCAGCGGCCGGGGGACTGAAGCTTTCTTT.